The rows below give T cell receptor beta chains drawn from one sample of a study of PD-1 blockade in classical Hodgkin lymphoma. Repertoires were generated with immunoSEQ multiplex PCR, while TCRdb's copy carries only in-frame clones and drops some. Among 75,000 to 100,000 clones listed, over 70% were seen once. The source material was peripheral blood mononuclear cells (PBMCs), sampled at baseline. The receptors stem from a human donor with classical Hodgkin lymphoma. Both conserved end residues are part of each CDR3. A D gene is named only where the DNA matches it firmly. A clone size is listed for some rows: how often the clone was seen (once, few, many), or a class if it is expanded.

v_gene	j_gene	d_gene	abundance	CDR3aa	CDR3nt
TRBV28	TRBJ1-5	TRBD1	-	CASRWDRDPNQPQHF	TGTGCCAGCAGGTGGGACAGGGACCCTAATCAGCCCCAGCATTTT
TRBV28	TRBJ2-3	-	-	CASSLSASTDTQYF	TGTGCCAGCAGTTTATCGGCTAGCACAGATACGCAGTATTTT
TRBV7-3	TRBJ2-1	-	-	CASSLSGPAYNEQFF	TGTGCCAGCAGCTTATCGGGACCTGCCTACAATGAGCAGTTCTTC
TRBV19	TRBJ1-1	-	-	CASRWGQASATEAFF	TGTGCCAGTAGGTGGGGGCAGGCCTCAGCCACTGAAGCTTTCTTT
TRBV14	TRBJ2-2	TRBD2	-	CASSQVAGGMGTGELFF	TGTGCCAGCAGCCAAGTAGCGGGAGGCATGGGCACCGGGGAGCTGTTTTTT
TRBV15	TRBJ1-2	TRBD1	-	CATSLGQELYTF	TGTGCCACCAGCTTAGGACAGGAACTCTACACCTTC
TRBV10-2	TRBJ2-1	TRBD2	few	CASRASGTQSNEQFF	TGCGCCAGCAGGGCTAGCGGGACCCAGTCGAATGAGCAGTTCTTC
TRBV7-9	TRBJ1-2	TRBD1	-	CASSTTGTVNYGYTF	TGTGCCAGCAGCACCACCGGGACAGTAAACTATGGCTACACCTTC
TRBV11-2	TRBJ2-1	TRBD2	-	CASSFIAGGSSYNEQFF	TGTGCCAGCAGCTTTATAGCGGGAGGGAGCTCCTACAATGAGCAGTTCTTC
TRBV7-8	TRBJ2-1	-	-	CASSLVGGSVMNEQFF	TGTGCCAGCAGCTTAGTTGGGGGATCCGTGATGAATGAGCAGTTCTTC
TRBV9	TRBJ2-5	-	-	CASSVSEETQYF	TGTGCCAGCAGTGTCTCGGAAGAGACCCAGTACTTC
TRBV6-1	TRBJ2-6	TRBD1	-	CASSGFAGGSGANVLTF	TGTGCCAGCAGTGGGTTTGCAGGGGGTTCCGGGGCCAACGTCCTGACTTTC
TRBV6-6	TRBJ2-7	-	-	CASAYGSSYEQYF	TGTGCCAGCGCATACGGGAGCTCCTACGAGCAGTACTTC
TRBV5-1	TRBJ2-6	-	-	CASRGPGTSGANVLTF	TGCGCCAGCAGGGGGCCAGGGACCTCTGGGGCCAACGTCCTGACTTTC
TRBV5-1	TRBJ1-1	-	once	CASSLRPGSGWTEAFF	TGCGCCAGCAGCTTGCGTCCAGGGTCGGGTTGGACTGAAGCTTTCTTT
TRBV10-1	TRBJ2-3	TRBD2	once	CATPEEAGASGGAQYF	TGCGCCACCCCGGAGGAAGCGGGCGCCTCGGGAGGGGCGCAGTATTTT
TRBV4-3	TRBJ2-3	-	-	CASSQDFEASTDTQYF	TGCGCCAGCAGCCAAGATTTCGAGGCTAGCACAGATACGCAGTATTTT
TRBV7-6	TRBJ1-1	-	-	CASSLGAGTMNTEAFF	TGTGCCAGCAGCTTAGGGGCGGGGACGATGAACACTGAAGCTTTCTTT
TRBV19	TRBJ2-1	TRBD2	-	CASSIDSGTSGRRQFF	TGTGCCAGTAGTATAGATTCCGGGACTAGCGGGAGAAGGCAGTTCTTC
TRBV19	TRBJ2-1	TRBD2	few	CASSVAGVRVNEQFF	TGTGCCAGTAGTGTAGCGGGAGTCAGAGTCAATGAGCAGTTCTTC
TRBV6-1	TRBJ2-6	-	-	CASSEAKTGQAGANVLTF	TGTGCCAGCAGTGAAGCGAAAACAGGGCAGGCTGGGGCCAACGTCCTGACTTTC
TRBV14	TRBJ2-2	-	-	CASSQVELVTGELFF	TGTGCCAGCAGCCAAGTAGAGTTAGTGACCGGGGAGCTGTTTTTT
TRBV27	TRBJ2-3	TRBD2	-	CASGGTSWSTDTQYF	TGTGCCAGCGGAGGGACTAGCTGGAGCACAGATACGCAGTATTTT
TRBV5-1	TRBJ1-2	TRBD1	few	CASSSGQGGSYGYTF	TGCGCCAGCAGCTCGGGACAGGGTGGGAGCTATGGCTACACCTTC